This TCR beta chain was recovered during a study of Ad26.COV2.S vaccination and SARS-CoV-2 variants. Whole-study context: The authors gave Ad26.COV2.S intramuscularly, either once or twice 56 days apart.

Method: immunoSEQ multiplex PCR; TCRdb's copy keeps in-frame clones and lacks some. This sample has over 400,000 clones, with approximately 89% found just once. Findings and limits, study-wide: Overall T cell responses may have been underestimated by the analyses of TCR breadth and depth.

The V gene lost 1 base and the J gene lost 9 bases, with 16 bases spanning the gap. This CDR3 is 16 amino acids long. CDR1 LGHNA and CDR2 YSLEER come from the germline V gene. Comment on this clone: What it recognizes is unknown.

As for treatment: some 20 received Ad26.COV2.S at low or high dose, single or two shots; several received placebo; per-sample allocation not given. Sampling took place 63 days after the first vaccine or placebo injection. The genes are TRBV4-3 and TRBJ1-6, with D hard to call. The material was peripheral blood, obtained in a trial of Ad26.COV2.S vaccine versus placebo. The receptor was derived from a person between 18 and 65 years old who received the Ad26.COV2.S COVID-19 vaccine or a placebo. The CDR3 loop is CASSQAGSPTGSPLHF. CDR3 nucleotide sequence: TGCGCCAGCAGCCAAGCGGGGTCCCCGACGGGTTCACCCCTCCACTTT.